This T cell receptor beta chain stems from a study of blood T cell repertoires in COVID-19 (dated by TCRdb to 2018 to 2020). With regard to the full study: Collaborator samples came from the United States, Italy and Spain and covered acute and convalescent phases of COVID-19. The repertoires were made available in a free public database intended to serve as a resource for research on the immune response to SARS-CoV-2. The samples were drawn from the first 160 participants of the ongoing ImmuneRACE study and from 1,254 subjects provided by 6 global collaborators. HLA class I and class II types, where available, came from metadata supplied by the sample provider rather than from assay-based typing. The sample metadata nearly always contained a de-identified subject ID, COVID-19 status, age in years and sex. The material from the prospective study consisted of cDNA or gDNA derived from T cells, B-cell-depleted T cells, or PBMCs. Deeply sampled blood TCRbeta repertoires from subjects exposed to, actively infected with, or recovered from COVID-19 were included in the dataset.

Overall study outcomes, separate from this receptor: The amount of clinical and demographic metadata varied by source and participant and was provided uncurated.

The collaborating institutions used their own protocols to collect whole blood in K2EDTA tubes. For TCRbeta analysis, collaborator samples were shipped as frozen whole blood, as isolated PBMCs, or as DNA extracted from either sample type. TCRbeta CDR3 regions were amplified from genomic DNA by means of the immunoSEQ Assay, a bias-controlled multiplex PCR. The study's processing was this. The number of nucleated cells in each sample was estimated from the amplification of reference gene primers within the assay. To quantify the absolute abundance of each unique TCRbeta CDR3 rearrangement, sequence reads were collapsed and filtered. For each sample, productive Simpson clonality was calculated as the square root of Simpson's diversity index over productive rearrangements. TCRdb stores this immuneACCESS table with in-frame sequences only. Part of the clones is absent; in the studies checked, under half of the shortfall reflects unresolved V genes, and no reason is known for the rest. That table supplies the V and J calls and clone size; D and trimming were determined from the DNA. In this sample the table shows around 80,000 clones, about 70% of which occur a single time. Of the sample, 5.7% is held by the ten largest clones.

The germline V gene supplies CDR1 SGHVS and CDR2 FQNEAQ. Trimming leaves V shorter by 5 bases and J shorter by 2 bases, with the junction holding 5 bases beyond the gene matches. The CDR3, from cysteine to phenylalanine, totals 14 residues. Left in the record is the CDR3 DNA by itself, 42 bases read in frame from the first base. The count of this clone is one. Its antigen specificity is not known. One base away there is no much larger clone; base qualities are not given. Different DNA sequences within this sample yield the same CDR3. The clonotype was recovered from a man in his fifties with active or convalescent COVID-19. Material for sequencing was peripheral blood. This chain is built from TRBV7-8 and TRBJ1-1; the junction holds 7 bases that match TRBD1. The nucleotide sequence reads TGTGCCAGCAGCCTACGACAGGGAAACACTGAAGCTTTCTTT. Translation gives CASSLRQGNTEAFF. Joined to the reference TRBV7-8 and TRBJ1-1 proteins, this CDR3 gives the full variable domain: GAGVSQSPRYKVAKRGQDVALRCDPISGHVSLFWYQQALGQGPEFLTYFQNEAQLDKSGLPSDRFFAERPEGSVSTLKIQRTQQEDSAVYLCASSLRQGNTEAFFGQGTRLTVV.